This T cell receptor (beta chain) emerged from a study of shared clonotypes between healthy human individuals. Findings and caveats of the study: Among donors, the sharing of clonotypes was expected to be influenced by sequencing depth. Across subsets, estimated richness was generally greater for naive than for memory populations. Naive CD4 clonotypes were shared across a few donors at approximately 5.3%. A limitation of the genetic and exposure-history diversity represented arose from few donors.

Germline loops: CDR1 MNHEY, CDR2 SVGAGI. This CDR3 is built from 14 residues. V lost 2 bases and J 3 bases, leaving 7 bases between the germline ends. Concerning this clone: Antigen: not known.

CD45RO-negative, CCR7-positively selected cells formed the naive CD8 fraction, excluding terminally differentiated effector memory CD45RA+ cells. Using immunoSEQ multiplex PCR, the repertoire was profiled, and TCRdb retains in-frame clones only, with some absent. The data contain approximately 1.9 million clones, just under 95% of them singletons. This TCR was sampled from a man younger than 35 in good health. Some clones in this sample may be carry-over from other donors' samples. What was sequenced was naive CD8+ T cells from PBMCs. The J gene is TRBJ1-4, the V gene TRBV6-5, with D perhaps matching TRBD1 (5 bases). For the CDR3, the DNA is TGTGCCAGCAGTTACAGGGGCCCTAATGAAAAACTGTTTTTT. Amino acids: CASSYRGPNEKLFF.